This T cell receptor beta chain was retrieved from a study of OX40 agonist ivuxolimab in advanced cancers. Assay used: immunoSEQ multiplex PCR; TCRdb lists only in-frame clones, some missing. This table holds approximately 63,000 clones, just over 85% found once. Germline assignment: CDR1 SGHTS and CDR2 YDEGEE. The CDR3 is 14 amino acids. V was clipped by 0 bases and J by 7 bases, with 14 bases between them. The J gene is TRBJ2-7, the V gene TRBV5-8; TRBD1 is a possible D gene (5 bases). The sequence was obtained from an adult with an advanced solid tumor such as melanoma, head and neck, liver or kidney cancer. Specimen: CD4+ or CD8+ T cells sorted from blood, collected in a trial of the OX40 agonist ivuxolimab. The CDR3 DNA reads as TGTGCCAGCAGCTTGGTTTCCAGGGCTAGGGAGCAGTACTTC. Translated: CASSLVSRAREQYF.